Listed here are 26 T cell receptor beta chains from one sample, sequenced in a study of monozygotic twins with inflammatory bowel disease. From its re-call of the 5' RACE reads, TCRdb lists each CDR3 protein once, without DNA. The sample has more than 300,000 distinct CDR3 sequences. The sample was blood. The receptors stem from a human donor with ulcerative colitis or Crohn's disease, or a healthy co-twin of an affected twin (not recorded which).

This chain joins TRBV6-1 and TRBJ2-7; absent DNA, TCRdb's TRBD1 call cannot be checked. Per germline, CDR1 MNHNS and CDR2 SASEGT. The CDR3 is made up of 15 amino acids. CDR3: CASSPRTGLSYEQYF.

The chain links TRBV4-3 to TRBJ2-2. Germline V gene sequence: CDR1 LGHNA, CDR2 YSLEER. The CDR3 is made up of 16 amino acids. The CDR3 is CASSQDVGWVTGELFF.

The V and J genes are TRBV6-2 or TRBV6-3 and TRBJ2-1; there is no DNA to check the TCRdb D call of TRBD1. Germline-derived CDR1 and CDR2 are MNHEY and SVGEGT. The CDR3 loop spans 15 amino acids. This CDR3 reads CASSYPRTGDYEQFF.

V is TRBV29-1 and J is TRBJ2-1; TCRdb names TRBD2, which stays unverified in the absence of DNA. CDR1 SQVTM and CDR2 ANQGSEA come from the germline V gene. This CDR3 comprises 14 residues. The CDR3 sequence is CSVTGTDTYNEQFF.

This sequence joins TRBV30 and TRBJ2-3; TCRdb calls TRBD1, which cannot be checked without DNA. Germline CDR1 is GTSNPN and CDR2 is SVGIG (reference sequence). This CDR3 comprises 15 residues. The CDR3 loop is CAWSGPGFDTDTQYF.

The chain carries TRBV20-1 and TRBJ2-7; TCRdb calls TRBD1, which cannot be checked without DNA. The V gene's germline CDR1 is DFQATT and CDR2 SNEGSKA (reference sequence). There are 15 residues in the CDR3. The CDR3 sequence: CSASDRDRGTKRQYF.

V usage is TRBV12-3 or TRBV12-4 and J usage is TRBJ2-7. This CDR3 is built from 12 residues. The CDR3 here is CASSLWTTEQYF.

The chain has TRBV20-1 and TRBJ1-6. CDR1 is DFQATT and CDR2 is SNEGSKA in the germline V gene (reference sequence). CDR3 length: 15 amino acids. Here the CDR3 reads CSARAEVLKLPPLHF.

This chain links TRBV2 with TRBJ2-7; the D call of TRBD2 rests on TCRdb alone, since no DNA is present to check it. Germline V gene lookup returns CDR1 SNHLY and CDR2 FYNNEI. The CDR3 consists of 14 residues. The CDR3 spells CASGTSGGSYEQYF.

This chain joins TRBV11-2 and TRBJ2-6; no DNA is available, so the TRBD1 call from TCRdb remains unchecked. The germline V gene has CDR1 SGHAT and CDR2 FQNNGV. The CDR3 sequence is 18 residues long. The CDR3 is CASSLEAGVSSGANVLTF.

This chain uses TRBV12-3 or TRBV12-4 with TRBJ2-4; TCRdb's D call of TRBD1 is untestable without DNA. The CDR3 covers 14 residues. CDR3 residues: CASSFGGLGDMQYF.

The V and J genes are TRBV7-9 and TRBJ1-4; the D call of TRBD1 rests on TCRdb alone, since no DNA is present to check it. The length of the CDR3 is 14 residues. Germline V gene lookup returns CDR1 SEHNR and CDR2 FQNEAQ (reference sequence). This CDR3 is CASSPWVTNEKLFF.

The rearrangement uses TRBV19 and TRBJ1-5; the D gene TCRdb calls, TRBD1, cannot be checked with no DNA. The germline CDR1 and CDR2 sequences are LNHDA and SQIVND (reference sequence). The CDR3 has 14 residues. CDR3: CASTRTGVNQPQHF.

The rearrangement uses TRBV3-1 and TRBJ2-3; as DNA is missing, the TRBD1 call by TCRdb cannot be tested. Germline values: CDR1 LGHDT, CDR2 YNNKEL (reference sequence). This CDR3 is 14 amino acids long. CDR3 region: CASSQDDSQDTQYF.

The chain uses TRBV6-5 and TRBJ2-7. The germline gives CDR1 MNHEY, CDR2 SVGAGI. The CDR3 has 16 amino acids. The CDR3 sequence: CASSYGKNPTLYEQYF.

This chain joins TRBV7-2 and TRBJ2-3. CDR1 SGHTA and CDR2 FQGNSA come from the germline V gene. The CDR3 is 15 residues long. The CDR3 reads CASSLVPVWRDTQYF. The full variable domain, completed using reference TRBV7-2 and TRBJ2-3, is GAGVSQSPSNKVTEKGKDVELRCDPISGHTALYWYRQSLGQGLEFLIYFQGNSAPDKSGLPSDRFSAERTGGSVSTLTIQRTQQEDSAVYLCASSLVPVWRDTQYFGPGTRLTVL.

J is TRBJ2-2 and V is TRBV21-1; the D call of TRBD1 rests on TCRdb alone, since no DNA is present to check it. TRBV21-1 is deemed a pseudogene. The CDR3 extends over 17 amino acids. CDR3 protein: CASSVARGPVLTGELFF.

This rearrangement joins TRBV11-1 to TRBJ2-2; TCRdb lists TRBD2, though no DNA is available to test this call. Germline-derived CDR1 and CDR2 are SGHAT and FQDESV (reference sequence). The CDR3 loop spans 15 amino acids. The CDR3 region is CASSLGEGRPGELFF.

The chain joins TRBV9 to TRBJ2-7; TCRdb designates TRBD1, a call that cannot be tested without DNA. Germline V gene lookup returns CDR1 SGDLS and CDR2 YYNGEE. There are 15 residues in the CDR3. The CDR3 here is CASSVADRQGERQYF.

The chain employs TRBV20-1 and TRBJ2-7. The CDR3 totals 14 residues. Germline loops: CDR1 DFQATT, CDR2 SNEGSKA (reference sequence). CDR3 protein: CSAGLLYGSNEQYF.

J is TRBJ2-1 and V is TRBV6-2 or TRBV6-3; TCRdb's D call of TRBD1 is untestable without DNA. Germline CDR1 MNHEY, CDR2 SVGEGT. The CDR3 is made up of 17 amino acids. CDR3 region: CASSYNFRTGFTDEQFF.

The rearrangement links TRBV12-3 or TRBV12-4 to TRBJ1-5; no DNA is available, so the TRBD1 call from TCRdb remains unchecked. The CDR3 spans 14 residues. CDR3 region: CASSSRGSNQPQHF.

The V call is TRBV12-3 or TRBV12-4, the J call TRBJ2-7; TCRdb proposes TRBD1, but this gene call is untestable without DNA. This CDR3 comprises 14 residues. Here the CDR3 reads CASRRGTGFYEQYF.

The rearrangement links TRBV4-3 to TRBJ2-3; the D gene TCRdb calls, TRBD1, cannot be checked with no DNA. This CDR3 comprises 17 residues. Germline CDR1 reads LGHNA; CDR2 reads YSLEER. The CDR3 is CASSQEIGVGGTDTQYF.

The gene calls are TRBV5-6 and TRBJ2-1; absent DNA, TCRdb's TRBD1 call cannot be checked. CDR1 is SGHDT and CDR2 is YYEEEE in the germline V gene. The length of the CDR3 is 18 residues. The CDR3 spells CASSLFWFGDRTQDEQFF.

CDR3 sequence reads: CASSLGSGVNTGELFF. This chain links TRBV5-1 with TRBJ2-2; no DNA is available, so the TRBD1 call from TCRdb remains unchecked. Germline lookup yields CDR1 SGHRS and CDR2 YFSETQ. The CDR3 totals 16 residues.